This T cell receptor (beta chain) was recovered during a study of OX40 agonist ivuxolimab in advanced cancers. Assay: immunoSEQ multiplex PCR; the TCRdb copy retains only in-frame clones and omits some. In the table there are about 70,000 clones, roughly nine tenths of which are singletons. Germline assignment: CDR1 SGHRS and CDR2 YFSETQ. This CDR3 comprises 14 residues. V lost 4 bases to trimming and J lost 5 bases; unmatched junction nucleotides: 8. The sequences come from CD4+ or CD8+ T cells sorted from blood, collected in a trial of the OX40 agonist ivuxolimab. The genes are TRBV5-1 and TRBJ2-7; TRBD1 agrees at 8 bases. The receptor was isolated from an adult with an advanced solid tumor such as melanoma, head and neck, liver or kidney cancer. CDR3 DNA sequence: TGCGCCAGCAGCCTGAACAGGGGGTCCCACGAGCAGTACTTC. It translates to CASSLNRGSHEQYF.